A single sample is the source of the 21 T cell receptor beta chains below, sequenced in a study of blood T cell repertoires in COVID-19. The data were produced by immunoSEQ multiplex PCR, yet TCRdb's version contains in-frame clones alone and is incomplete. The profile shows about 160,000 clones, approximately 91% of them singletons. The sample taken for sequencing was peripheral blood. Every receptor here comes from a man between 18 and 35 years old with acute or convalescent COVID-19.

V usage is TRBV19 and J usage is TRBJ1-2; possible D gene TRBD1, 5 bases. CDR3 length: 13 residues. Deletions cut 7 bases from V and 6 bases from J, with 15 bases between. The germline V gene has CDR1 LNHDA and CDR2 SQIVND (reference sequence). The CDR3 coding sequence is TGTGCCAGTACGCCTCCTGGCAGGGATGGCTACACCTTC. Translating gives CASTPPGRDGYTF.

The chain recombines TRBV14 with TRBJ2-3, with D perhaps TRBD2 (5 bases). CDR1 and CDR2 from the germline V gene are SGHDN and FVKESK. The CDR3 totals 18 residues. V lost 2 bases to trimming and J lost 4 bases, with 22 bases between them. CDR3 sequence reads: CASSQLPPGIPRPDTQYF. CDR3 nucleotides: TGTGCCAGCAGCCAACTTCCCCCGGGGATTCCCCGACCAGATACGCAGTATTTT.

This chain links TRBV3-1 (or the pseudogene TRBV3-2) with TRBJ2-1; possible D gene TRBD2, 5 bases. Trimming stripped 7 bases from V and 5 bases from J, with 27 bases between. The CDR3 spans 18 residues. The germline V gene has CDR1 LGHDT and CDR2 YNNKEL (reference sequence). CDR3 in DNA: TGTGCCAGCATCCTGTCAACTCCCAGCGGACGGAAGGACAATGAGCAGTTCTTC. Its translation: CASILSTPSGRKDNEQFF.

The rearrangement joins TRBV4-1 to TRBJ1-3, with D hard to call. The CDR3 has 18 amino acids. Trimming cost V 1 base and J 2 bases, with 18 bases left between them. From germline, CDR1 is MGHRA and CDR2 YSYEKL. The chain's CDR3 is CASSQGSPGGSTGNTIYF. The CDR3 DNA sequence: TGCGCCAGCAGCCAAGGCTCCCCTGGAGGTAGCACTGGAAACACCATATATTTT.

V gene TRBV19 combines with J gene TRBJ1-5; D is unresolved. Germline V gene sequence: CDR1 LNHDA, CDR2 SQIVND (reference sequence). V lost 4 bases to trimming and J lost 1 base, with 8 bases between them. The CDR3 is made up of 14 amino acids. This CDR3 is CASSTLPSNQPQHF. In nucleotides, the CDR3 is TGTGCCAGTAGTACCCTCCCGAGCAATCAGCCCCAGCATTTT.

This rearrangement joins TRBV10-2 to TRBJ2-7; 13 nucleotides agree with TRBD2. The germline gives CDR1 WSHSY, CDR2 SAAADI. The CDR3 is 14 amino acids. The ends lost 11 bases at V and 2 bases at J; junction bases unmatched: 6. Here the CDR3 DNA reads TGCGCCGCCATACTAGCGGGGGGGCCCTACGAGCAGTACTTC. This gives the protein CAAILAGGPYEQYF.

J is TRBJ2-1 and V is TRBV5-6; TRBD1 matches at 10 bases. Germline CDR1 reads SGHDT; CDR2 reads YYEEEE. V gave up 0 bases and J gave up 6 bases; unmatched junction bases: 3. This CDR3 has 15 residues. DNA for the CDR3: TGTGCCAGCAGCTTGGTGGGACAGGGGACCAATGAGCAGTTCTTC. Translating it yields CASSLVGQGTNEQFF.

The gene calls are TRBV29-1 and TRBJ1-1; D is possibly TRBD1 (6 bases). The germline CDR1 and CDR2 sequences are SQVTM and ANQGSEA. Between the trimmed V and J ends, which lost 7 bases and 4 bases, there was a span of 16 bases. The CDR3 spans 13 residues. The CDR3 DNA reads TGCAGCGGGTCTCGGCAGGGGTTCACTGAAGCTTTCTTT. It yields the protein CSGSRQGFTEAFF.

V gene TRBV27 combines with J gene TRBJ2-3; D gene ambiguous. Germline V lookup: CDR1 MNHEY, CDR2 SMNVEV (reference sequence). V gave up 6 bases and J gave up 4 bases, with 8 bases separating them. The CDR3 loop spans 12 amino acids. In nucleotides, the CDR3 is TGTGCCAGCAGGTTGAGTTCAGATACGCAGTATTTT. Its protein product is CASRLSSDTQYF.

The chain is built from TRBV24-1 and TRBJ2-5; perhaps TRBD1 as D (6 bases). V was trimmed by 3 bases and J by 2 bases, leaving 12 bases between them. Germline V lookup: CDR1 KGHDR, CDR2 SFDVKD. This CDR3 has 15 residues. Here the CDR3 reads CATSDTRGHQETQYF. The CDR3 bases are TGTGCCACCAGTGATACTAGGGGACATCAAGAGACCCAGTACTTC.

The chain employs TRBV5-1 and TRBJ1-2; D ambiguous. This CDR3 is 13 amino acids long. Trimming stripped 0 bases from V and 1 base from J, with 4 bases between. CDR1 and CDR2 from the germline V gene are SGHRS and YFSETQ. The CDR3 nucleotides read TGCGCCAGCAGCTTGGGACATAACTATGGCTACACCTTC. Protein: CASSLGHNYGYTF. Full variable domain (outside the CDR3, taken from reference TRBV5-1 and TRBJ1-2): KAGVTQTPRYLIKTRGQQVTLSCSPISGHRSVSWYQQTPGQGLQFLFEYFSETQRNKGNFPGRFSGRQFSNSRSEMNVSTLELGDSALYLCASSLGHNYGYTFGSGTRLTVV.

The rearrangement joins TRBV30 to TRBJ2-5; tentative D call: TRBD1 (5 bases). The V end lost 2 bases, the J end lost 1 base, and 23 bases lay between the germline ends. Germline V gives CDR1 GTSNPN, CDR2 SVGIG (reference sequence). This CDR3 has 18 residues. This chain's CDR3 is CAWSHLQGVTAPQETQYF. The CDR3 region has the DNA TGTGCCTGGAGTCACCTACAAGGGGTGACAGCCCCCCAAGAGACCCAGTACTTC.

The CDR3 region is CASSLARPLGDYEQYF. CDR3 DNA: TGTGCCAGCAGCTTAGCGAGGCCATTAGGGGACTACGAGCAGTACTTC. This chain connects TRBV7-2 to TRBJ2-7; D perhaps matches TRBD1 (5 bases). CDR3 length: 16 amino acids. Trimming took off 0 bases at V and 3 bases at J, with 15 bases between the two ends. From germline, CDR1 is SGHTA and CDR2 FQGNSA.

In nucleotides, the CDR3 is TGTGCCAGCGCTGGGGGGGGCGCGGGAAACACCATATATTTT. Residues: CASAGGGAGNTIYF. This chain connects TRBV2 to TRBJ1-3, with a weak D call TRBD1 (6 bases). The V and J ends lost 8 bases and 4 bases respectively, with 15 bases between them. Per germline, CDR1 SNHLY and CDR2 FYNNEI. The CDR3 length is 14 residues.

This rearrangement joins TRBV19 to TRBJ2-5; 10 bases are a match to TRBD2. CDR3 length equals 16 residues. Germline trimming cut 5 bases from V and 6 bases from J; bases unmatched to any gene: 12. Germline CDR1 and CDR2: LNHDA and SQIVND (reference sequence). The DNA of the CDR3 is TGTGCCAGTAGTCTCGCTGGGACTAGCGTAATAAAGACCCAGTACTTC. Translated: CASSLAGTSVIKTQYF.

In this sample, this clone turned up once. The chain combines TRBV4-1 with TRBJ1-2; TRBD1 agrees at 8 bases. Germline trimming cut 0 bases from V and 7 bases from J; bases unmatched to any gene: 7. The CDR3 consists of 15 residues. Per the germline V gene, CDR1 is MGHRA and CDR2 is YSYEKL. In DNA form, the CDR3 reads TGCGCCAGCAGCCAAGATAGGGGGACAGGCCGTGGCTACACCTTC. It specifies CASSQDRGTGRGYTF.

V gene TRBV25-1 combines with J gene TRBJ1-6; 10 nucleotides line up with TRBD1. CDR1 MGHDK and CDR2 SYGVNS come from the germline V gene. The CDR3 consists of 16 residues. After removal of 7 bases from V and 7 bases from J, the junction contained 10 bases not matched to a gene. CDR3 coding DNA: TGTGCCAGCAAACAAGCCGGGACAGGGGTCAATTCACCCCTCCACTTT. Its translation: CASKQAGTGVNSPLHF.

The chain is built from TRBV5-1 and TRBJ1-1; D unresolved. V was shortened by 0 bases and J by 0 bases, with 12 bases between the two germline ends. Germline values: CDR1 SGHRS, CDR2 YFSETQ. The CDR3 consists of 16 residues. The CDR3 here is CASSLDGFLMNTEAFF. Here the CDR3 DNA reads TGCGCCAGCAGCTTGGACGGTTTCCTCATGAACACTGAAGCTTTCTTT.

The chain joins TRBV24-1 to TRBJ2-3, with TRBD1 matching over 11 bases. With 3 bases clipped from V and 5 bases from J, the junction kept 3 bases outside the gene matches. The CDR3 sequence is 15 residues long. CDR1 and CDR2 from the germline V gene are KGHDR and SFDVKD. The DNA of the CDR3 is TGTGCCACCAGTGATCCCGGGACAGGGGGAGATACGCAGTATTTT. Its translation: CATSDPGTGGDTQYF.

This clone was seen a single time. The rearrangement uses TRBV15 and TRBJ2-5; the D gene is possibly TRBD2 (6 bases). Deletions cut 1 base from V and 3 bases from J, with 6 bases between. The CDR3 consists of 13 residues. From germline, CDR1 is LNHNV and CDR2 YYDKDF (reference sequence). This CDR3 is CATSRAGEETQYF. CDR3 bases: TGTGCCACCAGCAGAGCGGGGGAAGAGACCCAGTACTTC.

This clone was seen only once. CDR3 in amino acids: CASSPPADSGEQYF. The CDR3 DNA is TGTGCCAGCTCACCACCGGCGGATAGCGGCGAGCAGTACTTC. V usage is TRBV18 and J usage is TRBJ2-7, with a tentative D call TRBD2 (6 bases). V gave up 0 bases and J gave up 6 bases, with 12 bases separating them. The CDR3 extends over 14 amino acids. Per germline, CDR1 KGHSH and CDR2 LQKENI. The complete variable domain, with remaining parts taken from reference TRBV18 and TRBJ2-7, reads NAGVMQNPRHLVRRRGQEARLRCSPMKGHSHVYWYRQLPEEGLKFMVYLQKENIIDESGMPKERFSAEFPKEGPSILRIQQVVRGDSAAYFCASSPPADSGEQYFGPGTRLTVT.